The 2 T cell receptor beta chains presented below share a single source sample, sequenced in a study of T cells in Graves' hyperthyroidism and ophthalmopathy. Amplification targeted TCR beta CDR3 regions from RNA transcripts. The HTBI primer set served for first-round RT-PCR of the TCR CDR3. TCRdb ran MiXCR on the multiplex PCR reads and lists one entry per CDR3 protein. The sample yields roughly 570,000 distinct CDR3 sequences, approximately 15% seen once. The sample consisted of blood. Source of these receptors: a woman in her twenties or thirties with Graves' hyperthyroidism.

Here the CDR3 reads CASSQVRMAEGTQYF. DNA for the CDR3: TGTGCCAGCAGCCAAGTTAGGATGGCAGAGGGGACCCAGTACTTC. The V and J genes are TRBV4-2 and TRBJ2-5; D is perhaps TRBD2 (5 bases). V was shortened by 1 base and J by 7 bases, with 16 bases between the two germline ends. Germline CDR1 and CDR2: LGHNA and YNFKEQ. The CDR3 has 15 amino acids.

For this clonotype: A much larger clonotype is one base distant, so this may be a read error. V and J are TRBV28 and TRBJ2-5, with D possibly being TRBD2 (6 bases). The CDR3 sequence is 16 residues long. Per the germline V gene, CDR1 is MDHEN and CDR2 is SYDVKM. Trimming removed 5 bases from V and 6 bases from J, with 22 bases in between. CDR3 DNA: TGTGCCAGCAGTCCCATGGATATAGCGGAAAGGAAGACCCAGTACTTC. Translation: CASSPMDIAERKTQYF. The complete variable domain, with remaining parts taken from reference TRBV28 and TRBJ2-5, reads DVKVTQSSRYLVKRTGEKVFLECVQDMDHENMFWYRQDPGLGLRLIYFSYDVKMKEKGDIPEGYSVSREKKERFSLILESASTNQTSMYLCASSPMDIAERKTQYFGPGTRLLVL.